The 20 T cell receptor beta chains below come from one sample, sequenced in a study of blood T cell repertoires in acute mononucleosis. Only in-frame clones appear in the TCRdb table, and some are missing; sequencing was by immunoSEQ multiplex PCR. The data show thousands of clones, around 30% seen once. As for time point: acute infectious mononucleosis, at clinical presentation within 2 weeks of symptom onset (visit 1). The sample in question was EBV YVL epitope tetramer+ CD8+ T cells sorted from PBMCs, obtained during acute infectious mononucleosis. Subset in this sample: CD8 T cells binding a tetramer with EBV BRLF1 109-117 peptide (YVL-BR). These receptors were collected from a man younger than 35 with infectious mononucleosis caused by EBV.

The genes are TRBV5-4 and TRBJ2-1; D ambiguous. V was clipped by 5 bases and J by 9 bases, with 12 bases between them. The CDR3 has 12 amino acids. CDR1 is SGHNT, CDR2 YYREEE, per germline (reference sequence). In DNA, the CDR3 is TGTGCCAGCAGTTTATATTCCAGTGAGCAGTTCTTC. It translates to CASSLYSSEQFF.

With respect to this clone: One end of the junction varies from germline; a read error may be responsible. The CDR3 region is CWHRSTGELFF. The CDR3 DNA reads as TGCTGGCACAGAAGTACAGGGGAGCTGTTTTTT. The chain is built from TRBV13 and TRBJ2-2, with D unclear. The CDR3 loop spans 11 amino acids. Germline values: CDR1 PRHDT, CDR2 FYEKMQ (reference sequence).

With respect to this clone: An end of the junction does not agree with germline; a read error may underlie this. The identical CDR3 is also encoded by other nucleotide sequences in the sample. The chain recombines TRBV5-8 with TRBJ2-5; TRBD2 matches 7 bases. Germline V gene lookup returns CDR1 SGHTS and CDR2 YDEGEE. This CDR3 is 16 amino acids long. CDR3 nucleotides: TGCGCCAGCAGCCCAGCGAGGGAGCGGGAAGTCGAGACCCAGTACTTC. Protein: CASSPAREREVETQYF. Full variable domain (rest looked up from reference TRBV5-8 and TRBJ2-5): EAGVTQSPTHLIKTRGQQATLRCSPISGHTSVYWYQQALGLGLQFLLWYDEGEERNRGNFPPRFSGRQFPNYSSELNVNALELEDSALYLCASSPAREREVETQYFGPGTRLLVL.

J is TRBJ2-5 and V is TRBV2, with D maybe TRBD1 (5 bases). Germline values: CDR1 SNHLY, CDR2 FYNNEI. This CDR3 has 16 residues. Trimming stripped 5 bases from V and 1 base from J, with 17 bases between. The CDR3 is CASSPDASRVQETQYF. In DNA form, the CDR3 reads TGTGCCAGCAGTCCGGACGCCTCCAGGGTCCAAGAGACCCAGTACTTC.

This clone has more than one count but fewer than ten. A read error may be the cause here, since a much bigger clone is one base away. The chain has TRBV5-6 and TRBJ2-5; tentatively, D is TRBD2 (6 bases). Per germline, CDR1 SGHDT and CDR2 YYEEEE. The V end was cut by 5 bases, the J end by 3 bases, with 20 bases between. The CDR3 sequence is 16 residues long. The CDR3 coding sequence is TGTGCCAGCAGTTTATTTGTCGGGAGCGGCGAAGAGACCCAGTACTTC. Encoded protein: CASSLFVGSGEETQYF.

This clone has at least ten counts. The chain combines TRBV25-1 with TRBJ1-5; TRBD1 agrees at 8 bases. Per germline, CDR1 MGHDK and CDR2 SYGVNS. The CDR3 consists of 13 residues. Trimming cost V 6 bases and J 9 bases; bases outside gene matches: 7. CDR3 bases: TGTGCCAGCAGCGGGACAGGATCGTGGCCCCAGCATTTT. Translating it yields CASSGTGSWPQHF.

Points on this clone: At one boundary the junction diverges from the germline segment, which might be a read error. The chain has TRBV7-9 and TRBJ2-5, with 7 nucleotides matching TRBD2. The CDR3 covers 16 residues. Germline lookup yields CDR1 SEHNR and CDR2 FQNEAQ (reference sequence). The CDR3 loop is CASSPAREREVETQYF. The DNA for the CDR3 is TGCGCCAGCAGCCCAGCGAGGGAGCGGGAAGTCGAGACCCAGTACTTC.

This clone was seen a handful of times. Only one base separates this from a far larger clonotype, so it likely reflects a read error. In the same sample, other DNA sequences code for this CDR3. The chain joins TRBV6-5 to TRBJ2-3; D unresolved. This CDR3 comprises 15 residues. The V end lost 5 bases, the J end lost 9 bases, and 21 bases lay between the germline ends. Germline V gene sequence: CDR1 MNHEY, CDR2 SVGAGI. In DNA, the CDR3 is TGTGCCAGCAGTGCCCTACTTGGGTCATCGTCGACGCAGTATTTT. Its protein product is CASSALLGSSSTQYF.

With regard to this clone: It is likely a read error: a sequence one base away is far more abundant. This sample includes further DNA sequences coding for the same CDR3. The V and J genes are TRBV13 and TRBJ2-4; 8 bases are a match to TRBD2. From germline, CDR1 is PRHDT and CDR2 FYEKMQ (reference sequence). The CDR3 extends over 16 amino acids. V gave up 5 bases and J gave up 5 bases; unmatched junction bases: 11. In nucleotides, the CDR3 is TGTGCCAGCAGCCACCCCCGGGAGGGTGGGCAAAACATTCAGTACTTC. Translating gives CASSHPREGGQNIQYF.

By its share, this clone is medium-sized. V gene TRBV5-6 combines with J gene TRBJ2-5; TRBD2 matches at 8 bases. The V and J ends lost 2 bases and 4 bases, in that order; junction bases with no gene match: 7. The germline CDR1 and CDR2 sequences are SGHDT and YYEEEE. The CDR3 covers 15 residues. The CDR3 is CASSFFSGSGETQYF. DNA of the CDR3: TGTGCCAGCAGCTTTTTCAGCGGGAGTGGAGAGACCCAGTACTTC.

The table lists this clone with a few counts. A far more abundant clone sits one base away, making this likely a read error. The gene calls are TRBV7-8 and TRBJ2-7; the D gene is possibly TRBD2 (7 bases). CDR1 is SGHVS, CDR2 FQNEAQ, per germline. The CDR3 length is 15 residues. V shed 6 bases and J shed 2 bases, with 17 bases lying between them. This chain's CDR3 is CASSLYLGGAYEQYF. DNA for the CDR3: TGTGCCAGCAGTTTATACTTAGGGGGGGCCTACGAGCAGTACTTC.

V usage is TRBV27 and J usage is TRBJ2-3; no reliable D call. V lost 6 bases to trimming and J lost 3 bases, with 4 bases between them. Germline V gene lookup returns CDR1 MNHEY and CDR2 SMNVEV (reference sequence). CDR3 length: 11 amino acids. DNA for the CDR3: TGTGCCAGCAGCCCAACAGATACGCAGTATTTT. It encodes CASSPTDTQYF.

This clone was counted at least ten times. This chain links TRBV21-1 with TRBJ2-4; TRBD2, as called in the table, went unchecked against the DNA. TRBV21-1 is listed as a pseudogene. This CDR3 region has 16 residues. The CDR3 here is CASSHPREGGQNIQYF. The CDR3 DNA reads TGTGCCAGCAGCCACCCCCGGGAGGGAGGGCAAAACATTCAGTACTTC.

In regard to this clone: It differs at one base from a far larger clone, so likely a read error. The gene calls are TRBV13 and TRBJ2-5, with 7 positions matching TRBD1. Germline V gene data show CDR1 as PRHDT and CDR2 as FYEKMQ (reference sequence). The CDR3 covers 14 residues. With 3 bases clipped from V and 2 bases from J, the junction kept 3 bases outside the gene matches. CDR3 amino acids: CASSFGTEQETQYF. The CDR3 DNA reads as TGTGCCAGCAGCTTCGGGACAGAGCAAGAGACCCAGTACTTC.

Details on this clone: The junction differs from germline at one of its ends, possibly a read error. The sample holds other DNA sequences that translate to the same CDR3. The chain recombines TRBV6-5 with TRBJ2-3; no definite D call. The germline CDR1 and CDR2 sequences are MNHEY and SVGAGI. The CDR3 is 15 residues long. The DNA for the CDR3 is TGTGCCAGCAGTGCCCTTCTTGGGTCAGCGTCGACGCAGTTTTTT. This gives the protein CASSALLGSASTQFF.

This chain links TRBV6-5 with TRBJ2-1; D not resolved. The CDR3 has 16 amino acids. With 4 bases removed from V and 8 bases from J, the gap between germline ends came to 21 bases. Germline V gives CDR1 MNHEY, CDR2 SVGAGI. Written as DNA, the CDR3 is TGTGCCAGCAGTTTAATGGGTGATACGTCGCGCGATGAGCAGTTCTTC. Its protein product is CASSLMGDTSRDEQFF.

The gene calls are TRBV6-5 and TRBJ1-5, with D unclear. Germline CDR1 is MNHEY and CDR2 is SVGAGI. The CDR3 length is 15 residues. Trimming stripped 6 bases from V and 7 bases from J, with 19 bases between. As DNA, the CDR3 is TGTGCCAGCAGAGCCCTGCCGGAGTGCGGCCAGCCCCAGCATTTT. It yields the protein CASRALPECGQPQHF.

This CDR3 is CASSDFRQVDEFF. The CDR3 DNA reads TGTGCCAGCAGTGATTTCCGACAGGTGGACGAGTTCTTC. The genes are TRBV25-1 and TRBJ2-1, with TRBD1 as a possible D gene (6 bases). Germline V CDR1 and CDR2: MGHDK, SYGVNS. The CDR3 is 13 residues long. V was clipped by 3 bases and J by 14 bases, with 17 bases between them.

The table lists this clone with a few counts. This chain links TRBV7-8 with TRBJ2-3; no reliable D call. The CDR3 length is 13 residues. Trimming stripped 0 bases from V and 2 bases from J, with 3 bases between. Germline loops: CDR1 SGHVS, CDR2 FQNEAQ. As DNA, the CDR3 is TGTGCCAGCAGCTTAGCCCCCACAGATACGCAGTATTTT. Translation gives CASSLAPTDTQYF.

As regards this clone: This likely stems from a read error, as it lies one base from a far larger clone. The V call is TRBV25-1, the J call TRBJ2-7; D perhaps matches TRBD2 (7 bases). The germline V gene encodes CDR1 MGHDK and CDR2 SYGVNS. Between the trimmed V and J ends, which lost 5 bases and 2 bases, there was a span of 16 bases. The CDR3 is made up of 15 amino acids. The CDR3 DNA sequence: TGTGCCAGCAGTTTATACTTAGGGGGGGCCTACGAGCAGTACTTC. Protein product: CASSLYLGGAYEQYF.